This record covers a single T cell receptor (beta chain). The assay was immunoSEQ multiplex PCR, and TCRdb's table has in-frame clones only and misses some. The top ten hold 7.1% of the sample, which has around 72,000 clones, around 73% seen once. Ipilimumab CTLA-4 blockade and focal radiation were given to patients with chemo-refractory metastatic non-small-cell lung cancer. The V gene's germline CDR1 is SGHNT and CDR2 YYREEE (reference sequence). The CDR3 covers 13 residues. Trimming left V 0 bases short and J 3 bases short, with 6 bases between. This sample was taken from a study of radiotherapy plus CTLA-4 blockade in lung cancer. The wider study: Patients showed objective responses in 15% to 20% of cases, and disease control was achieved by over 25%.

The TCR sequence derives from a human donor with non-small cell lung cancer who had a complete response to radiotherapy plus ipilimumab. The input for sequencing was peripheral blood, taken from a patient treated with radiotherapy plus ipilimumab. The rearrangement joins TRBV5-4 to TRBJ1-1; D is ambiguous. The CDR3 loop reads CASSLASDTEAFF. The CDR3 DNA reads as TGTGCCAGCAGCTTGGCAAGCGACACTGAAGCTTTCTTT.